The rows below give T cell receptor beta chains drawn from one sample of a study of T cells in Graves' hyperthyroidism and ophthalmopathy. Each CDR3 protein is one row after TCRdb ran MiXCR on the multiplex PCR reads. This table holds approximately 640,000 distinct CDR3 sequences, 40% to 55% found once. Sequencing used peripheral blood or thyroid tissue (not recorded which). The receptors derive from an adult man with Graves' disease, either hyperthyroidism or ophthalmopathy (not recorded which). Both conserved end residues are part of each CDR3. A D gene is named only where the DNA matches it firmly. Expanded clones get a size class; other rows say once, few or many, or leave the size out.

d_gene | abundance | j_gene | v_gene | CDR3aa | CDR3nt
TRBD1 | - | TRBJ2-7 | TRBV7-9 | CASSPKRTGGYEQYF | TGTGCCAGCAGCCCCAAAAGGACAGGAGGCTACGAGCAGTACTTC
- | - | TRBJ2-5 | TRBV20-1 | CSARWDRKETQYF | TGCAGTGCTAGATGGGATCGGAAAGAGACCCAGTACTTC
- | - | TRBJ1-2 | TRBV2 | CANNNRASYGYTF | TGTGCCAACAACAACCGGGCCAGCTATGGCTACACCTTC
TRBD1 | - | TRBJ1-2 | TRBV25-1 | CARSRTGEELGYTF | TGTGCTAGATCCCGGACAGGGGAGGAACTCGGCTACACCTTC
- | - | TRBJ1-5 | TRBV11-2 | CASSLGRGFREPQHF | TGTGCCAGCAGCTTAGGTAGGGGTTTCAGGGAGCCCCAGCATTTT
- | - | TRBJ1-1 | TRBV20-1 | CSARRSLTEAFF | TGCAGTGCTAGAAGAAGCCTCACTGAAGCTTTCTTT
TRBD1 | - | TRBJ1-2 | TRBV5-6 | CASNSPGQGGYGYTF | TGTGCCAGCAACTCGCCGGGACAGGGCGGCTATGGCTACACCTTC
- | - | TRBJ2-7 | TRBV5-1 | CASSLSGGEIGYEQYF | TGCGCCAGCAGCTTGTCAGGGGGGGAGATTGGCTACGAGCAGTACTTC
- | few | TRBJ2-7 | TRBV20-1 | CSAREKRSSYEQYF | TGCAGTGCTAGAGAGAAACGGAGTTCCTACGAGCAGTACTTC
- | - | TRBJ1-1 | TRBV5-1 | CASSLDRSGTEAFF | TGCGCCAGCAGTCTTGACAGGAGTGGTACTGAAGCTTTCTTT
- | - | TRBJ1-4 | TRBV19 | CASSLDGRTNEKLFF | TGTGCCAGTAGCCTGGACGGGCGGACAAATGAAAAACTGTTTTTT
TRBD1 | - | TRBJ1-2 | TRBV9 | CASSVSYDRGPTNYGYTF | TGTGCCAGCAGCGTCAGCTACGACAGGGGCCCCACTAACTATGGCTACACCTTC
- | - | TRBJ1-5 | TRBV7-9 | CASSSNRDGGNQPQHF | TGTGCCAGCAGCTCGAACCGGGACGGGGGCAATCAGCCCCAGCATTTT
- | - | TRBJ1-5 | TRBV12-3/TRBV12-4 | CASRSGINQPQHF | TGTGCCAGCAGGTCCGGGATAAATCAGCCCCAGCATTTT